A selection of T cell receptor beta chains follows, all from one sample in a study of technical replicates of blood from a few donors. Using immunoSEQ multiplex PCR, the repertoire was profiled, and TCRdb retains in-frame clones only, with some absent. The sample records about 80,000 clones, roughly 97% being singletons. Sequenced sample: T cells isolated from PBMCs. These receptors all stem from a human donor in good health. CDR3s leave out the opening cysteine and the closing phenylalanine or tryptophan. Clone size, where shown, is once, few, many, or a class for clones that have expanded.

length: 10
size: NA
J: TRBJ1-2
V: TRBV29-1
CDR3: SVGSGDYGYT

length: 14
size: NA
J: TRBJ2-5
V: TRBV6-4
CDR3: ASSALMWSVEETQY

length: 13
size: NA
J: TRBJ1-5
V: TRBV28
CDR3: ASRWTGVLNQPQH

length: 12
size: NA
J: TRBJ1-2
V: TRBV6-6
CDR3: ASSYSGNQGGYT

length: 11
size: NA
J: TRBJ1-6
V: TRBV5-4
CDR3: ASSLQNFSPLH

length: 13
size: NA
J: TRBJ2-3
V: TRBV5-4
CDR3: ASSLDQGPTDTQY

length: 13
size: NA
J: TRBJ2-5
V: TRBV7-8
CDR3: ASSLEGRGPETQY

length: 14
size: NA
J: TRBJ2-3
V: TRBV9
CDR3: ASSYISGGSTDTQY

length: 16
size: NA
J: TRBJ2-5
V: TRBV4-1
CDR3: ASSQDTLAGGPQETQY

length: 14
size: NA
J: TRBJ2-3
V: TRBV6-6
CDR3: ASTYLRGSLTDTQY

length: 12
size: NA
J: TRBJ1-1
V: TRBV15
CDR3: ATSFDRANTEAF

length: 12
size: NA
J: TRBJ1-1
V: TRBV30
CDR3: AWSDRGMNTEAF

length: 12
size: NA
J: TRBJ2-5
V: TRBV5-4
CDR3: ASSPGLSPVDQY

length: 14
size: NA
J: TRBJ2-3
V: TRBV7-8
CDR3: ASSLAWRGRTDTQY

length: 14
size: NA
J: TRBJ1-6
V: TRBV5-1
CDR3: ASSFAGGLNNSPLH

length: 11
size: NA
J: TRBJ1-1
V: TRBV4-1
CDR3: ASSRTGMDEAF

length: 12
size: NA
J: TRBJ2-5
V: TRBV11-3
CDR3: ASSLRGGVETQY

length: 12
size: NA
J: TRBJ2-7
V: TRBV10-2
CDR3: ASATTSGMGEQY

length: 11
size: NA
J: TRBJ2-7
V: TRBV10-3
CDR3: ATSGQGADEQY

length: 11
size: NA
J: TRBJ1-2
V: TRBV7-9
CDR3: ASSLGGAVGYT

length: 12
size: NA
J: TRBJ2-7
V: TRBV6-1
CDR3: ASSEARGSYEQY

length: 12
size: NA
J: TRBJ2-1
V: TRBV5-1
CDR3: ASSGTGGYNEQF

length: 11
size: NA
J: TRBJ1-1
V: TRBV29-1
CDR3: STREDMNTEAF

length: 13
size: NA
J: TRBJ1-4
V: TRBV4-1
CDR3: ASRKQAKRGEKLF

length: 11
size: NA
J: TRBJ2-1
V: TRBV19
CDR3: ATGTGALAEQF

length: 14
size: NA
J: TRBJ2-1
V: TRBV10-3
CDR3: AISDPTSGSLNEQF

length: 12
size: NA
J: TRBJ2-3
V: TRBV9
CDR3: ASSVSGGPDTQY

length: 11
size: once
J: TRBJ1-2
V: TRBV6-6
CDR3: ASTPGGSYGYT

length: 13
size: NA
J: TRBJ1-1
V: TRBV5-1
CDR3: ASSLGTGANTEAF

length: 13
size: NA
J: TRBJ2-2
V: TRBV10-2
CDR3: ASSESRGSAGELF

length: 13
size: NA
J: TRBJ1-1
V: TRBV4-1
CDR3: ASSPHFGQGSEAF

length: 11
size: once
J: TRBJ2-1
V: TRBV19
CDR3: ASSIVAGAEQF

length: 10
size: NA
J: TRBJ2-3
V: TRBV4-1
CDR3: ASSQTRYTQY

length: 14
size: NA
J: TRBJ1-2
V: TRBV2
CDR3: ASSEAPKGGGYGYT

length: 14
size: NA
J: TRBJ2-2
V: TRBV13
CDR3: ASSLLAGRSTGELF

length: 12
size: NA
J: TRBJ1-4
V: TRBV7-9
CDR3: ASSPVTTNEKLF

length: 14
size: NA
J: TRBJ2-4
V: TRBV19
CDR3: ASSIRPWEGRNIQY

length: 12
size: NA
J: TRBJ2-3
V: TRBV6-1
CDR3: ASSDRGSTDTQY

length: 14
size: NA
J: TRBJ2-1
V: TRBV7-2
CDR3: ASRKLAVLSYNEQF

length: 10
size: NA
J: TRBJ2-2
V: TRBV6-5
CDR3: ASSYLSGELF

length: 13
size: NA
J: TRBJ2-3
V: TRBV5-4
CDR3: ASSLPGQGTDTQY

length: 10
size: NA
J: TRBJ1-1
V: TRBV7-8
CDR3: ASSAGTLEAF

length: 10
size: NA
J: TRBJ1-5
V: TRBV19
CDR3: ASSLPNQPQH

length: 11
size: NA
J: TRBJ1-1
V: TRBV19
CDR3: ASSMARDTEAF

length: 14
size: NA
J: TRBJ2-2
V: TRBV5-1
CDR3: ASSPFKGANTGELF

length: 11
size: NA
J: TRBJ2-3
V: TRBV27
CDR3: ATGTSATDTQY

length: 11
size: NA
J: TRBJ1-5
V: TRBV15
CDR3: ATSRQGGEPQH

length: 12
size: NA
J: TRBJ2-7
V: TRBV5-4
CDR3: ASSFRDSPYEQY

length: 13
size: NA
J: TRBJ2-5
V: TRBV4-1
CDR3: ASSQGGTIQETQY

length: 12
size: NA
J: TRBJ1-1
V: TRBV5-6
CDR3: ASSLWGGFTEAF

length: 10
size: NA
J: TRBJ1-1
V: TRBV10-3
CDR3: AISESQRRAF

length: 13
size: NA
J: TRBJ2-7
V: TRBV5-1
CDR3: ASSPDLASMHEQY

length: 14
size: NA
J: TRBJ2-1
V: TRBV5-1
CDR3: ASSLSGTGVSNEQF

length: 14
size: NA
J: TRBJ2-7
V: TRBV18
CDR3: ASSPKNRGSSYEQY

length: 13
size: NA
J: TRBJ1-5
V: TRBV19
CDR3: ASSGGRESNQPQH

length: 12
size: NA
J: TRBJ2-3
V: TRBV7-9
CDR3: ASSLAGGTDTQY

length: 14
size: NA
J: TRBJ1-5
V: TRBV11-2
CDR3: ASSTSDRVMNQPQH

length: 13
size: NA
J: TRBJ1-2
V: TRBV5-6
CDR3: ASIHRGGTGYGYT

length: 17
size: NA
J: TRBJ2-1
V: TRBV14
CDR3: ASSQGVMSAGRAYNEQF

length: 11
size: NA
J: TRBJ2-7
V: TRBV2
CDR3: ASSVRGPYEQY